What follows is one T cell receptor beta chain and its context. What it binds is unknown. This sample stems from a study of neoadjuvant anti-PD-1 for oral cavity cancer. Study-wide context: Nivolumab at 3 mg/kg was mostly given biweekly, three to four doses, pre-surgery. Study results and caveats: Pretreatment Treg/Th17 ratio correlated inversely with post-treatment tumor clonality. After neoadjuvant nivolumab, PBMC T cell clonality was significantly higher in non-responders than responders.

V was cut by 5 bases and J by 0 bases, with 12 bases left in between. The germline CDR1 and CDR2 sequences are SGHTA and FQGNSA. The CDR3 is made up of 15 amino acids. TCRdb's copy holds only in-frame clones and misses some; the assay was immunoSEQ multiplex PCR. The repertoire holds approximately 14,000 clones, with about 70% as singletons. No culture or expansion preceded analysis of these blood cells. This clonotype was sampled from a person aged 40 to 85 with oral cavity squamous cell carcinoma. The sequences come from PBMCs, collected before nivolumab (anti-PD-1) treatment. The rearrangement joins TRBV7-2 to TRBJ2-3; D perhaps matches TRBD1 (6 bases). The CDR3 nucleotides are TGTGCCAGCAGCCAGACAGGCCTTAGCACAGATACGCAGTATTTT. As protein: CASSQTGLSTDTQYF. The whole variable domain, filled in from reference TRBV7-2 and TRBJ2-3, reads GAGVSQSPSNKVTEKGKDVELRCDPISGHTALYWYRQSLGQGLEFLIYFQGNSAPDKSGLPSDRFSAERTGGSVSTLTIQRTQQEDSAVYLCASSQTGLSTDTQYFGPGTRLTVL.